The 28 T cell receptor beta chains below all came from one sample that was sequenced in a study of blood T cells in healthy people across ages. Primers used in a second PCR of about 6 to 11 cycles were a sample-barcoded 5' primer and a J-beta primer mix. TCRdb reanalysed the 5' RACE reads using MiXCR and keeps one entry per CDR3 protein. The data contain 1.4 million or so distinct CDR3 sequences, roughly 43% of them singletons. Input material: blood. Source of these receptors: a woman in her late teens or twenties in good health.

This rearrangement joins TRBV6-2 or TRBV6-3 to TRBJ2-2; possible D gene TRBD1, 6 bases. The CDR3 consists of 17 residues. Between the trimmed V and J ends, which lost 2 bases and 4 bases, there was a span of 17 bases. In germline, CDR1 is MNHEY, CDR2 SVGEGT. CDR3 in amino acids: CASSYHQQGLGTGELFF. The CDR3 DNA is TGTGCCAGCAGTTACCATCAACAGGGATTAGGCACCGGGGAGCTGTTTTTT.

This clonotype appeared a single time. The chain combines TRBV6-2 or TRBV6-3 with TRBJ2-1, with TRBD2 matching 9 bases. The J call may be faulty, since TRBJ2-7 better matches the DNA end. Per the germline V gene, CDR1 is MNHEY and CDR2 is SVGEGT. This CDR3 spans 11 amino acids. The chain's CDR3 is CATRAGGEQYF. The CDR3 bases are TGTGCCACCCGAGCGGGAGGTGAGCAGTACTTC.

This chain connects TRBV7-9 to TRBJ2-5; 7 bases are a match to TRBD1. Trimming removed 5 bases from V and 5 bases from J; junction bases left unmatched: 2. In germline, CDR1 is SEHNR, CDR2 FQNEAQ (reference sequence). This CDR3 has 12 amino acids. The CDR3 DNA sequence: TGTGCCAGCAGCACAGGGGCCGAGACCCAGTACTTC. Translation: CASSTGAETQYF. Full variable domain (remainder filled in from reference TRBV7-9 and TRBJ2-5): DTGVSQNPRHKITKRGQNVTFRCDPISEHNRLYWYRQTLGQGPEFLTYFQNEAQLEKSRLLSDRFSAERPKGSFSTLEIQRTEQGDSAMYLCASSTGAETQYFGPGTRLLVL.

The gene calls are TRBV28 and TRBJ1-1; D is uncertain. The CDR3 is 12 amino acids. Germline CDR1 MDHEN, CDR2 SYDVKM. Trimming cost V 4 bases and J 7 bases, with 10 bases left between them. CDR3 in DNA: TGTGCCAGCAGTTATCCGCGCCGTGAAGCTTTCTTT. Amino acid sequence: CASSYPRREAFF.

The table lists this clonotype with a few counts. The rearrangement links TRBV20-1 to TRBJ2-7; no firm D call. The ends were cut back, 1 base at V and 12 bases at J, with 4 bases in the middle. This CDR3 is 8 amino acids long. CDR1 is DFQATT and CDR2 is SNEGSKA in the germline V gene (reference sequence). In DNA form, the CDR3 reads TGCAGTGCTAGAGTTGGGTACTTC. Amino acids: CSARVGYF.

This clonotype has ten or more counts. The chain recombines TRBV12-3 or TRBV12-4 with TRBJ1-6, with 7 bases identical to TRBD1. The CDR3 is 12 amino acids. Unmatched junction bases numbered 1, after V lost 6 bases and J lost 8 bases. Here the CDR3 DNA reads TGTGCCAGCAGGCAGGGGGATTCACCCCTCCACTTT. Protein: CASRQGDSPLHF.

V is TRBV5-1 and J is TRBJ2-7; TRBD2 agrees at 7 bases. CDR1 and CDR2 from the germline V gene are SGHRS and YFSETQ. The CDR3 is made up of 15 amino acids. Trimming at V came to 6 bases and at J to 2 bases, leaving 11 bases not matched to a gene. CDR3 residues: CASTTAPSGTYEQYF. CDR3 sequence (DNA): TGCGCCAGCACCACGGCCCCTAGCGGCACCTACGAGCAGTACTTC.

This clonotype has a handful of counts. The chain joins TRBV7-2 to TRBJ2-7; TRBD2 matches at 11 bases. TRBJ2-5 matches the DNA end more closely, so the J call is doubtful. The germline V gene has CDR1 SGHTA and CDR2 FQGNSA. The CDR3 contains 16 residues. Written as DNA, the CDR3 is TGTGCCAGCAGCTCATCTAGCGGGAGGAGATTAGAGACCCAGTACTTC. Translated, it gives CASSSSSGRRLETQYF.

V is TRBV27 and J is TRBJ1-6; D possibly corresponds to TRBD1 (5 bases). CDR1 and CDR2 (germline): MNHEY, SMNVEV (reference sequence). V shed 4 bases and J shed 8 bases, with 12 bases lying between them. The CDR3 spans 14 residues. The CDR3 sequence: CASSSGRVYSPLHF. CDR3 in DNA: TGTGCCAGCAGTTCAGGGAGAGTATATTCACCCCTCCACTTT.

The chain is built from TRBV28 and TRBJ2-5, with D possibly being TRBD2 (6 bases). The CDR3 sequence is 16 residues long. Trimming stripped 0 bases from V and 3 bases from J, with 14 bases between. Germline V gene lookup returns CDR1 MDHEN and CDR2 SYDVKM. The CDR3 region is CASSLWRAGSEETQYF. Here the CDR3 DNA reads TGTGCCAGCAGTTTATGGCGTGCGGGGTCTGAAGAGACCCAGTACTTC.

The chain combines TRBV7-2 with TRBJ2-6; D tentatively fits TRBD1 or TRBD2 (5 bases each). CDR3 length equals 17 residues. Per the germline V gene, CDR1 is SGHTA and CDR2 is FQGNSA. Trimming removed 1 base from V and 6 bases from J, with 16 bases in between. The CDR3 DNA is TGTGCCAGCAGCTTAGTATCTACGGGGCGCGTGGCCAACGTCCTGACTTTC. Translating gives CASSLVSTGRVANVLTF.

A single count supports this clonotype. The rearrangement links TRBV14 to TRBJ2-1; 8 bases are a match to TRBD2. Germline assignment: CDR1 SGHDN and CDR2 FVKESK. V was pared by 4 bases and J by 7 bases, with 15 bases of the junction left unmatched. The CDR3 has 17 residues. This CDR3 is CASSPLRGGRGKNEQFF. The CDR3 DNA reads TGTGCCAGCAGCCCCTTACGGGGGGGAAGGGGTAAAAATGAGCAGTTCTTC.

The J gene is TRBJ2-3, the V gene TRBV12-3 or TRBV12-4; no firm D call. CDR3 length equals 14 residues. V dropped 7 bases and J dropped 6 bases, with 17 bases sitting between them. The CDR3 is CASTMLWGLDTQYF. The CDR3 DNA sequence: TGTGCCAGCACGATGCTTTGGGGTTTGGATACGCAGTATTTT.

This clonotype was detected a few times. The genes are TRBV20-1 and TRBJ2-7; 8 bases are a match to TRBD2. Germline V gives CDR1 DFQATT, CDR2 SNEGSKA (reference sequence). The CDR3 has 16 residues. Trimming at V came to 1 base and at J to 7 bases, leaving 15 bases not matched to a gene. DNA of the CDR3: TGCAGTGCTAGAGTTGACGGGAGGGCCTTCTTTCCAGAGCAGTACTTC. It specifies CSARVDGRAFFPEQYF.

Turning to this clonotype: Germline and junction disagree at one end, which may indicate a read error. Written as DNA, the CDR3 is TGTGCCAGCAGTTACTCGATGGCAGCCACTGAGGCTTTCTTT. This codes for CASSYSMAATEAFF. The rearrangement links TRBV6-6 to TRBJ1-1; D ambiguous. This CDR3 is 14 amino acids long. Germline CDR1 and CDR2: MNHNY and SVGAGI (reference sequence).

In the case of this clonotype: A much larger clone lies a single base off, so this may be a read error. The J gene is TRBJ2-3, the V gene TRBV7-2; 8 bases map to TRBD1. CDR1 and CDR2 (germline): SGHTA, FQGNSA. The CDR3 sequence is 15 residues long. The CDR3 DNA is TGTGCCCGCAGCTTAATGGACAGGGCCACAGATACGCAGTATTTT. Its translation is CARSLMDRATDTQYF. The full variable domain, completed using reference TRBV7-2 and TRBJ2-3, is GAGVSQSPSNKVTEKGKDVELRCDPISGHTALYWYRQSLGQGLEFLIYFQGNSAPDKSGLPSDRFSAERTGGSVSTLTIQRTQQEDSAVYLCARSLMDRATDTQYFGPGTRLTVL.

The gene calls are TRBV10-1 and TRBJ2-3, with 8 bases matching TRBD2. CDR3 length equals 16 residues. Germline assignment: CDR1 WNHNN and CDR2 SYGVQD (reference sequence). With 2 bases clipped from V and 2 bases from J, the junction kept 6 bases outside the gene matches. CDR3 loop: CASSEGIAGTTDTQYF. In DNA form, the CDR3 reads TGCGCCAGCAGTGAGGGGATAGCGGGAACCACAGATACGCAGTATTTT.

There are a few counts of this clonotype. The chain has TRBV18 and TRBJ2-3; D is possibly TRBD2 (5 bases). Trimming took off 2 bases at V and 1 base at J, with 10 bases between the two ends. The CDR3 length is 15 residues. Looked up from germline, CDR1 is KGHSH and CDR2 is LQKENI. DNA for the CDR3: TGTGCCAGCTCACCAAGCCGGGGTGGCACAGATACGCAGTATTTT. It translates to CASSPSRGGTDTQYF.

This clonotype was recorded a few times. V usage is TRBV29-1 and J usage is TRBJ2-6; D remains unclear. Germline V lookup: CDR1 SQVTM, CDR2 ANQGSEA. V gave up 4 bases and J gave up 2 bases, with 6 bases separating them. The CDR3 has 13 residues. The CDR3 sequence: CSVASTGANVLTF. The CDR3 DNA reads TGCAGCGTTGCCTCAACTGGGGCCAACGTCCTGACTTTC. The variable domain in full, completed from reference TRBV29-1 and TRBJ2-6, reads SAVISQKPSRDICQRGTSLTIQCQVDSQVTMMFWYRQQPGQSLTLIATANQGSEATYESGFVIDKFPISRPNLTFSTLTVSNMSPEDSSIYLCSVASTGANVLTFGAGSRLTVL.

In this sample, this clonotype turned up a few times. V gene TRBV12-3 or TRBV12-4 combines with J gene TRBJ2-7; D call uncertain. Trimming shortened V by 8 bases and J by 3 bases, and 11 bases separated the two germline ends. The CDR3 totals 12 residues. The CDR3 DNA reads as TGTGCCAGCTCCCTTTTGGTCTACGAGCAGTACTTC. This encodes CASSLLVYEQYF.

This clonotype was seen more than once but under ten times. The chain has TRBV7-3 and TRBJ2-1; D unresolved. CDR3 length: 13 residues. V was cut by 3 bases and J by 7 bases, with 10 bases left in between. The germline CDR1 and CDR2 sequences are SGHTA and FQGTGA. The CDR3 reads CASSFLLENEQFF. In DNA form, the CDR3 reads TGTGCCAGCAGCTTTTTACTTGAGAATGAGCAGTTCTTC.

The DNA for the CDR3 is TGTGCCAGCAGCCCCCGGACAGCGAGCTATGGCTACACCTTC. Translation gives CASSPRTASYGYTF. The chain carries TRBV7-2 and TRBJ1-2, with D possibly being TRBD1 (6 bases). The CDR3 covers 14 residues. Trimming cost V 5 bases and J 4 bases, with 14 bases left between them. Germline CDR1 is SGHTA and CDR2 is FQGNSA.

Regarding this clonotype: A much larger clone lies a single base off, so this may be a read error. CDR3: CVSSPDRVRNSPLHF. The CDR3 DNA reads TGTGTCAGCAGCCCTGACAGGGTGAGGAATTCACCCCTCCACTTT. The chain combines TRBV11-2 with TRBJ1-6, with 7 bases that match TRBD1. Germline-derived CDR1 and CDR2 are SGHAT and FQNNGV. The CDR3 covers 15 residues.

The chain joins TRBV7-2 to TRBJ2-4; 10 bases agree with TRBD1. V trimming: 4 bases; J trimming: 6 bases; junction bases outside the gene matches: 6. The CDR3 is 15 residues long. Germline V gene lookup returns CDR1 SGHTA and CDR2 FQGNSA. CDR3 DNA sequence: TGTGCCAGCAGCTGGGACAGGGGTAAGGGAAACATTCAGTACTTC. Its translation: CASSWDRGKGNIQYF. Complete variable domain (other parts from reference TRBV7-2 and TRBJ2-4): GAGVSQSPSNKVTEKGKDVELRCDPISGHTALYWYRQSLGQGLEFLIYFQGNSAPDKSGLPSDRFSAERTGGSVSTLTIQRTQQEDSAVYLCASSWDRGKGNIQYFGAGTRLSVL.

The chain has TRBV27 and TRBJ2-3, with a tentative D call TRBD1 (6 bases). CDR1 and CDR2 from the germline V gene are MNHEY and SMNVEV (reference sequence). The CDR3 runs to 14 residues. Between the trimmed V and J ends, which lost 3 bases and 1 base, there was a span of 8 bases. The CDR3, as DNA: TGTGCCAGCAGTTTTCAGGGGCGCACAGATACGCAGTATTTT. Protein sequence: CASSFQGRTDTQYF.

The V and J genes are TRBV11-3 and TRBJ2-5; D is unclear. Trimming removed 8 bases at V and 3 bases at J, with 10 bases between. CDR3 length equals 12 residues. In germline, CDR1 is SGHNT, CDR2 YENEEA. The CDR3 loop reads CASQGKEETQYF. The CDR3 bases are TGTGCCAGCCAAGGCAAGGAAGAGACCCAGTACTTC.

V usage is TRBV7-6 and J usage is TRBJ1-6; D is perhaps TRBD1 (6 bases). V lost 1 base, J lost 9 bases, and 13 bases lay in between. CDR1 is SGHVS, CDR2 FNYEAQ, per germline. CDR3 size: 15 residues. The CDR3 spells CASSLDGTSGSPLHF. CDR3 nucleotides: TGTGCCAGCAGCTTAGATGGGACAAGTGGTTCACCCCTCCACTTT.

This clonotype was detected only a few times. CDR3 in amino acids: CSVGQGIGYEQYF. The CDR3 nucleotides are TGCAGCGTTGGACAGGGGATCGGGTACGAGCAGTACTTC. The gene calls are TRBV29-1 and TRBJ2-7, with 8 bases identical to TRBD1. Trimming cost V 4 bases and J 4 bases; bases outside gene matches: 6. The CDR3 consists of 13 residues. The germline V gene encodes CDR1 SQVTM and CDR2 ANQGSEA.